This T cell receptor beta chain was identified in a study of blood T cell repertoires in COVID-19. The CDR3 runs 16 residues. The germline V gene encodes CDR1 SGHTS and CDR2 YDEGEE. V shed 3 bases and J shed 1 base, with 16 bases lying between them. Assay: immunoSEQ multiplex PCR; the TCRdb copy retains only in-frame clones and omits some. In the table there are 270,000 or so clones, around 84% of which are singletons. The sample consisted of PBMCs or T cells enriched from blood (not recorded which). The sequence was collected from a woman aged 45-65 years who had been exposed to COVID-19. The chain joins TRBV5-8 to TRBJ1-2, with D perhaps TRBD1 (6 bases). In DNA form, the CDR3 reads TGTGCCAGCAGCTCTGGTCGAAACAGGGTTAACTATGGCTACACCTTC. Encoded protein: CASSSGRNRVNYGYTF.